These 5 T cell receptor beta chains were sequenced from one sample in a study of blood T cells in healthy people across ages. Sample-barcoded 5' priming and a J-beta primer mix drove a second PCR of 7 to 11 cycles. From the 5' RACE reads, TCRdb called clonotypes with MiXCR, one entry per CDR3 protein. There are 630,000 or so distinct CDR3 sequences in the sample; about 30% occur only once, and around a sixth lies in the top ten. Sequencing was carried out using blood. These receptors were taken from an elderly woman in good health.

There are a few counts of this clonotype. The chain uses TRBV5-6 and TRBJ1-6, with D unclear. The CDR3 is made up of 19 amino acids. V was clipped by 1 base and J by 0 bases, with 17 bases between them. Germline V gives CDR1 SGHDT, CDR2 YYEEEE. The CDR3 is CASSLWAGRHGSYNSPLHF. Written as DNA, the CDR3 is TGTGCCAGCAGCTTGTGGGCAGGCCGGCATGGCTCCTATAATTCACCCCTCCACTTT.

This clonotype was counted only a few times. The chain is built from TRBV29-1 and TRBJ1-5; D perhaps matches TRBD1 (6 bases). Germline V CDR1 and CDR2: SQVTM, ANQGSEA. V was clipped by 4 bases and J by 5 bases, with 12 bases between them. The CDR3 covers 13 residues. As DNA, the CDR3 is TGCAGCGTTGGGTCTCACAGGGATCAGCCCCAGCATTTT. This sequence encodes CSVGSHRDQPQHF.

This clonotype was detected ten times or more. This chain uses TRBV6-1 with TRBJ2-3; 8 nucleotides agree with TRBD2. This CDR3 contains 15 residues. Germline-derived CDR1 and CDR2 are MNHNS and SASEGT. V was clipped by 8 bases and J by 3 bases; unmatched bases: 10. The CDR3 protein is CASGTRGESTDTQYF. CDR3 DNA sequence: TGTGCCAGCGGAACGCGGGGGGAGTCAACAGATACGCAGTATTTT.

The gene calls are TRBV20-1 and TRBJ1-5, with no clear D. Germline CDR1 and CDR2: DFQATT and SNEGSKA (reference sequence). Trimming pared 6 bases from V and 5 bases from J, leaving 14 bases between. This CDR3 contains 13 residues. The CDR3 here is CSARAHGHQPQHF. DNA for the CDR3: TGCAGTGCAAGGGCGCACGGGCATCAGCCCCAGCATTTT.

This clonotype appeared many times. The rearrangement links TRBV12-3 or TRBV12-4 to TRBJ1-6; the D gene is possibly TRBD1 (6 bases). The CDR3 is 13 residues long. Trimming cost V 0 bases and J 11 bases, with 8 bases left between them. CDR3 sequence (DNA): TGTGCCAGCAGTTTAGCCCAGGGGACACCCCTCCACTTT. Its protein product is CASSLAQGTPLHF.